This T cell receptor beta chain was documented in a study of T cell responses to AZD1222 COVID-19 vaccine. The CDR3 totals 13 residues. Germline CDR1 reads MNHEY; CDR2 reads SMNVEV (reference sequence). V lost 4 bases, J lost 6 bases, and 1 base stayed unmatched. About this clone: The antigen remains unidentified.

Profiling relied on immunoSEQ multiplex PCR, and the TCRdb table lists in-frame clones only, not all of them. This sample has approximately 100,000 clones, with 90% found just once. Findings and limits, study-wide: Spike regions recognized by vaccine-associated CD4 TCRs spanned the protein, led by 160-218 and 743-854. Baseline serology detected seropositivity in only six or seven AZD1222 recipients. Repertoires were obtained only post-peak T cell response.

The receptor comes from an adult who received the AZD1222 COVID-19 vaccine. Sequencing used peripheral blood, obtained 28 days after the second AZD1222 dose. V is TRBV27 and J is TRBJ1-5; 9 bases are shared with TRBD1. The CDR3: CASSWTGVQPQHF. CDR3 DNA sequence: TGTGCCAGCAGTTGGACAGGGGTTCAGCCCCAGCATTTT.